The clone carrying this TCR beta chain was seen a handful of times. Antigen unknown. These data originate in a study of T cell responses to AZD1222 COVID-19 vaccine. Study-level results: CD4 TCRs covered the whole spike, strongest at regions 160-218 and 743-854. The donor cohort was predominantly white British with a female majority, and clonal diversity may have been underestimated.

Investigators merged groups given second doses at roughly 4 or roughly 12 weeks. Looked up from germline, CDR1 is PRHDT and CDR2 is FYEKMQ (reference sequence). The CDR3 runs 16 residues. With 5 bases clipped from V and 4 bases from J, the junction kept 8 bases outside the gene matches. Measured with immunoSEQ multiplex PCR; TCRdb has only the in-frame clones, and not every one. The sample includes tens of thousands of clones, over 75% of them seen just once. This sample comprised peripheral blood, obtained 28 days after the second AZD1222 dose. The J gene is TRBJ2-7, the V gene TRBV13; TRBD2 matches 13 bases. This receptor was obtained from an adult who received the AZD1222 COVID-19 vaccine. The CDR3 DNA sequence: TGTGCCAGCAGCCCCCCCCGGACTAGCGGGAGATACGAGCAGTACTTC. Amino acids: CASSPPRTSGRYEQYF.